This T cell receptor beta chain was retrieved from a study of blood T cell repertoires in COVID-19. Study as a whole: Samples representing acute and convalescent COVID-19 were sourced from the United States, Italy and Spain. T cells, B-cell-depleted T cells, or PBMCs provided the cDNA or gDNA that served as material.

Using immunoSEQ multiplex PCR, the repertoire was profiled, and TCRdb retains in-frame clones only, with some absent. The sample lists some 300,000 clones; more than 80% were seen once. Germline V gives CDR1 LGHDT, CDR2 YNNKEL (reference sequence). J gave up 9 bases and V 4 bases, and 7 bases lay outside the gene matches. The CDR3 consists of 14 residues. It was during active infection that Seattle patients were enrolled and then longitudinally followed. This clonotype originated in a woman aged 50 to 65 with COVID-19, enrolled during active disease. The chain combines TRBV3-1 (or the pseudogene TRBV3-2) with TRBJ2-1, with 9 bases lining up with TRBD1. The sample comprised peripheral blood. The CDR3: CASSLRDREREQFF. DNA for the CDR3: TGTGCCAGCAGCCTCCGGGACAGGGAACGTGAGCAGTTCTTC.